The 3 T cell receptor beta chains in this list originate from one sample, sequenced in a study of regulatory T cells in long-lasting Graves disease. Time point specified: newly diagnosed GD, antithyroid drugs for less than 3 months. With RNA extracted from PBMCs as input, the TCR library was made. The authors built TCR beta libraries using iRepertoire HTBI primers and Arm-PCR of CDR3 regions. TCRdb reprocessed the multiplex PCR reads via MiXCR and lists one record per CDR3 protein. Of 400,000 to 550,000 distinct CDR3 sequences listed, over 15% are singletons. The data also belong to a second study, concerning T cells in Graves' hyperthyroidism and ophthalmopathy.

The starting material was peripheral blood mononuclear cells (PBMCs), obtained at new diagnosis, from a patient treated with antithyroid drugs. The receptors stem from a woman in her 30s with Graves disease.

In its sample, this clonotype was seen a few times. The chain couples TRBV15 to TRBJ1-2; 10 nucleotides match TRBD1. Germline V lookup: CDR1 LNHNV, CDR2 YYDKDF (reference sequence). Unmatched junction bases numbered 9, after V lost 0 bases and J lost 8 bases. The CDR3 loop spans 16 amino acids. Here the CDR3 reads CATSREHGTGDRGYTF. The CDR3 DNA follows: TGTGCCACCAGCAGAGAACATGGGACAGGGGATAGAGGCTACACCTTC. Filled out from reference TRBV15 and TRBJ1-2, the complete variable domain reads DAMVIQNPRYQVTQFGKPVTLSCSQTLNHNVMYWYQQKSSQAPKLLFHYYDKDFNNEADTPDNFQSRRPNTSFCFLDIRSPGLGDTAMYLCATSREHGTGDRGYTFGSGTRLTVV.

Many counts were recorded for this clonotype. This sequence joins TRBV11-2 and TRBJ2-1, with 8 bases fitting TRBD2. After removal of 5 bases from V and 7 bases from J, the junction contained 13 bases not matched to a gene. This CDR3 comprises 16 residues. Germline CDR1 reads SGHAT; CDR2 reads FQNNGV. As DNA, the CDR3 is TGTGCCAGCAGCGTCACCCGGGGCGGGGGGTCGAATGAGCAGTTCTTC. It is translated as CASSVTRGGGSNEQFF.

In this sample, this clonotype turned up a few times. The V gene is TRBV7-3, the J gene TRBJ2-1, with 7 bases matching TRBD2. The J segment lost 12 bases and the V segment lost 5 bases, leaving 13 bases of the junction unmatched. The CDR3 consists of 14 residues. Germline V gives CDR1 SGHTA, CDR2 FQGTGA. The CDR3 coding sequence is TGTGCCAGCAGCCCAACCGGGACTACCTTAGGGCAGTTCTTC. As protein: CASSPTGTTLGQFF. Together with reference TRBV7-3 and TRBJ2-1, the CDR3 gives the full variable domain: GAGVSQTPSNKVTEKGKYVELRCDPISGHTALYWYRQSLGQGPEFLIYFQGTGAADDSGLPNDRFFAVRPEGSVSTLKIQRTERGDSAVYLCASSPTGTTLGQFFGPGTRLTVL.